The rows below give T cell receptor beta chains drawn from one sample of a study of cytotoxic CD8 clonotypes in ibrutinib-treated CLL. Profiled with immunoSEQ multiplex PCR; TCRdb holds only in-frame clones, not every one. The sample consists of 120,000 to 150,000 clones, roughly 80% of them appearing once. The sample consisted of PBMCs, taken after 12 months of ibrutinib treatment. The origin of the receptors is a human donor with chronic lymphocytic leukemia. Each CDR3 is given with its conserved first and last residue. The order of the fields is D gene, V gene, J gene, CDR3 protein. D genes are given only for firm matches.

.,TRBV18,TRBJ2-5,CASSPTSNGETQYF
.,TRBV25-1,TRBJ1-3,CASSEGAGSGNTIYF
TRBD2,TRBV15,TRBJ2-2,CATSRPSGRPYTGELFF
.,TRBV27,TRBJ1-5,CASSLQGDRPQHF
.,TRBV30,TRBJ2-2,CAWSTRLGELFF
.,TRBV4-1,TRBJ1-5,CASSQDPFRDGSLNQPQHF
TRBD2,TRBV19,TRBJ2-7,CASSIGLAGTYEQYF
.,TRBV4-3,TRBJ1-1,CASSQYRDTEAFF
.,TRBV2,TRBJ1-3,CASSEFRGENTIYF
.,TRBV7-8,TRBJ2-6,CASSLRVGEAGANVLTF
.,TRBV5-1,TRBJ2-3,CASSPVLVSDTQYF
.,TRBV29-1,TRBJ2-3,CSVEDQGSTDTQYF
.,TRBV21-1,TRBJ2-6,CASSKTGIGFGANVLTF
.,TRBV29-1,TRBJ1-1,CSVVGGSEAFF
.,TRBV5-1,TRBJ2-5,CASSPLGGSQETQYF
TRBD2,TRBV28,TRBJ2-7,CASSLRTSGDYEQYF
.,TRBV7-2,TRBJ1-4,CASSLIGQGVEKLFF
.,TRBV27,TRBJ2-1,CASIRFASYNEQFF
.,TRBV7-9,TRBJ2-7,CASSSGLEQYF
.,TRBV27,TRBJ2-3,CASSGFGQKKRTDTQYF
.,TRBV7-6,TRBJ2-2,CASTLYTGELFF
TRBD2,TRBV5-4,TRBJ2-5,CASSRGGSEETQYF
.,TRBV18,TRBJ1-1,CASAMGGSTEAFF
.,TRBV11-2,TRBJ2-5,CASSLRTDQETQYF
.,TRBV11-2,TRBJ2-5,CASSFGAIQETQYF